Sequencing of this T cell receptor (beta chain) was carried out in a study of OX40 agonist ivuxolimab in advanced cancers. Regarding the research as a whole: The costimulatory receptor OX40 (CD134) was targeted by ivuxolimab, a fully human IgG2 agonistic monoclonal antibody. Intravenous ivuxolimab was administered to patients every 2 weeks at six dose levels: 0.01, 0.1, 0.3, 1.5, 3 and 10 mg/kg. Of the roughly 54 patients in dose escalation, some 20 had hepatocellular carcinoma, approximately 15 had melanoma, 9 had renal cell carcinoma and 9 had head and neck cancer. In the dose-escalation cohort, roughly four fifths of patients were male, and the mean age was approximately 64 years, with a range of about 23 to 80. Patients were allowed to have had prior anti-PD-1, anti-PD-L1 or anti-CTLA-4 therapy, and approximately 40% of the dose-escalation patients had been treated with checkpoint inhibitors. Partial responses were achieved by three dose-escalation patients, of whom one had hepatocellular carcinoma and two had cutaneous melanoma. Peripheral TCRbeta sequencing was intended to test whether TCR sequence diversity was altered and clonal T-cell expansion was caused by ivuxolimab. The paper covers the monotherapy dose-escalation part of the phase I ivuxolimab trial, which included N of about 56 patients.

What the study reported, not specific to this receptor: Which antigens the clonally expanded peripheral T cells were specific for was not determined. Partial responders in the 0.1-3.0 mg/kg groups had among the lowest normalized peripheral clonal expansion, especially among CD8+ T cells. After ivuxolimab, more expanded clones were found on average in CD8+ T cells than in CD4+ T cells. At doses of 0.1 to 3.0 mg/kg, clonal expansion of both CD4+ and CD8+ T cells in blood was seen between baseline and week 6. Low levels of normalized T-cell clonal expansion were also seen in some patients who did not respond.

The junction carries 9 bases between V and J, which are trimmed by 3 bases and 4 bases respectively. Spanning cysteine to phenylalanine, the CDR3 consists of 13 amino acids. The sequence is cut down to CDR3 DNA, 39 bases in frame from base 1. Per the germline V gene (reference sequence), MNHEY is the CDR1 and SMNVEV is the CDR2. The trial excluded patients who had a history of autoimmune disease or who were on systemic immunosuppression. Peripheral blood for TCR sequencing was collected from all dose cohorts at baseline, on cycle 4 day 1, and on cycle 7 day 1. Samples came from an open-label, multicenter, first-in-human phase I dose-escalation trial of ivuxolimab. Adults with locally advanced or metastatic melanoma, renal cell, hepatocellular, or head and neck squamous cell carcinoma were enrolled in the trial. Before TCR sequencing, CD4+ and CD8+ T cells were separately sorted from peripheral blood.

Genomic DNA was extracted from sorted cells for sequencing of the TCRbeta CDR3 region. The immunoSEQ Assay was used to sequence the TCRbeta CDR3 regions. Not all clones reach the TCRdb copy of this immuneACCESS table, which keeps in-frame sequences only. Checked studies attribute under half of the gap to unresolved V genes and leave the rest unexplained. This sample comprises 31,000 or so clones, 90% to 95% of them detected only once. The ten largest clones capture less than 5% of the sample. In regard to this clone: Its specific antigen is unknown. One base away there is no much larger clone; base qualities are not given.

The source was CD4+ or CD8+ T cells sorted from blood, collected in a trial of the OX40 agonist ivuxolimab. This receptor chain uses TRBV27 and TRBJ1-1; there is no confident call for the D gene. This receptor was taken from an adult with an advanced solid tumor such as melanoma, head and neck, liver or kidney cancer. The nucleotide sequence reads TGTGCCAGCAGTTTCATGGGAGGCACTGAAGCTTTCTTT. The translation is CASSFMGGTEAFF.